Each of the 21 T cell receptor beta chains below was sequenced from the same sample in a study of beta chain features in type 1 diabetes. Overall study results and limits: Type 1 diabetes patients had moderately but significantly shorter TCRB CDR3s in all four CD4+ subsets.

Expressed TCRB transcripts got sequenced, as all isolated RNA was reverse transcribed. The table came from immunoSEQ multiplex PCR; TCRdb's copy has only in-frame clones and leaves some out. Here the sample spans hundreds of thousands of clones, about a tenth being singletons. These receptors lack a known antigen. The sample comprised central memory CD4+ T cells from blood. The receptors here all came from a man younger than 45 with type 1 diabetes.

The V gene is TRBV10-3, the J gene TRBJ2-7; tentatively, D is TRBD2 (6 bases). CDR1 and CDR2 from the germline V gene are ENHRY and SYGVKD. The CDR3 is made up of 14 amino acids. With 7 bases removed from V and 3 bases from J, the gap between germline ends came to 16 bases. The CDR3 protein is CAIKETREHYEQYF. CDR3 in DNA: TGTGCCATCAAAGAAACCCGGGAGCACTACGAGCAGTACTTC.

A few counts support this clone. The CDR3 is CASSLGGYTF. CDR3 in DNA: TGTGCCAGTAGTTTAGGTGGCTACACCTTC. The chain combines TRBV19 with TRBJ1-2; D ambiguous. There are 10 residues in the CDR3. Germline values: CDR1 LNHDA, CDR2 SQIVND (reference sequence). Trimming shortened V by 5 bases and J by 7 bases, and 5 bases separated the two germline ends.

The table lists this clone with a few counts. The V call is TRBV5-1, the J call TRBJ2-7; 10 positions match TRBD1. CDR1 SGHRS and CDR2 YFSETQ come from the germline V gene. This CDR3 is built from 14 residues. V trimming: 4 bases; J trimming: 5 bases; junction bases outside the gene matches: 6. The CDR3 region is CASSLGQGFHEQYF. The CDR3 DNA reads TGCGCCAGCAGCCTGGGACAGGGGTTCCACGAGCAGTACTTC.

The V and J genes are TRBV6-5 and TRBJ1-4; D unresolved. The ends were cut back, 2 bases at V and 5 bases at J, with 15 bases in the middle. The CDR3 runs to 16 residues. The germline V gene encodes CDR1 MNHEY and CDR2 SVGAGI. CDR3 sequence: CASSYDWQRLNEKLFF. Here the CDR3 DNA reads TGTGCCAGCAGTTACGACTGGCAGCGGTTAAATGAAAAACTGTTTTTT.

This clone showed up many times. V gene TRBV6-6 combines with J gene TRBJ1-2, with 7 nucleotides matching TRBD1. The CDR3 length is 14 residues. Germline loops: CDR1 MNHNY, CDR2 SVGAGI (reference sequence). Trimming took 7 bases from V and 8 from J; bases not matched to a gene: 13. The CDR3 sequence is CASTQIPGQLGYTF. The CDR3 DNA reads as TGTGCCAGCACCCAAATACCGGGACAGCTGGGCTACACCTTC.

This clone appeared many times. This chain joins TRBV25-1 and TRBJ1-6, with 7 bases matching TRBD1. The CDR3 has 14 amino acids. The trim removed 4 bases at V and 5 bases at J, leaving 2 bases unmatched. The germline V gene encodes CDR1 MGHDK and CDR2 SYGVNS. The chain's CDR3 is CASSVTGNNSPLHF. CDR3 DNA: TGTGCCAGCAGTGTGACAGGGAATAATTCACCCCTCCACTTT.

This clone came up a few times. A junction boundary mismatches the germline segment, possibly from a read error. V is TRBV7-7 and J is TRBJ2-5, with D possibly being TRBD2 (5 bases). Germline V gene lookup returns CDR1 SSHAT and CDR2 FNYEAQ (reference sequence). CDR3 length: 13 residues. CDR3 coding DNA: TGTGCTAGCAGTCTTCTGCGGGCGGAGACCCAGTACTTC. Its protein is CASSLLRAETQYF.

This clone was seen a handful of times. The V call is TRBV9, the J call TRBJ2-5; D gene unclear. V was shortened by 0 bases and J by 9 bases, with 12 bases between the two germline ends. CDR3 length equals 13 residues. Per the germline V gene, CDR1 is SGDLS and CDR2 is YYNGEE. As DNA, the CDR3 is TGTGCCAGCAGCGTAGCTCACGATGGGGCCCAGTACTTC. Translating gives CASSVAHDGAQYF. The entire variable domain, with the rest obtained from reference TRBV9 and TRBJ2-5, is as follows: DSGVTQTPKHLITATGQRVTLRCSPRSGDLSVYWYQQSLDQGLQFLIQYYNGEERAKGNILERFSAQQFPDLHSELNLSSLELGDSALYFCASSVAHDGAQYFGPGTRLLVL.

In its sample, this clone was seen many times. The rearrangement uses TRBV2 and TRBJ1-2; D is unresolved. Trimming shortened V by 6 bases and J by 8 bases, and 13 bases separated the two germline ends. The germline V gene has CDR1 SNHLY and CDR2 FYNNEI. The CDR3 spans 12 residues. DNA of the CDR3: TGTGCCAGCAGCGCAGGACCTGGAGGCTACACCTTC. Translation: CASSAGPGGYTF.

The rearrangement joins TRBV7-2 to TRBJ2-5; 7 nucleotides line up with TRBD2. The V gene's germline CDR1 is SGHTA and CDR2 FQGNSA. With 3 bases clipped from V and 5 bases from J, the junction kept 6 bases outside the gene matches. This CDR3 is built from 14 residues. CDR3 nucleotide sequence: TGTGCCAGCAGCTTTGCGGGGGTGGCCGAGACCCAGTACTTC. Its translation is CASSFAGVAETQYF.

With respect to this clone: The junction departs from germline at one end; a sequencing error may be responsible. J is TRBJ1-1 and V is TRBV11-2; D not certain. Germline V gives CDR1 SGHAT, CDR2 FQNNGV. The CDR3 sequence is 9 residues long. The CDR3 region has the DNA TGTGCCAGCGGACTGCGGCCGGAGTTT. This codes for CASGLRPEF.

This clone was counted a few times. The genes are TRBV27 and TRBJ1-3; no clear D. Germline assignment: CDR1 MNHEY and CDR2 SMNVEV (reference sequence). The CDR3 sequence is 17 residues long. Trimming removed 3 bases at V and 0 bases at J, with 15 bases between. The CDR3 here is CASSLPVFRSSGNTIYF. CDR3 DNA: TGTGCCAGCAGTTTGCCGGTCTTTCGGTCCTCTGGAAACACCATATATTTT.

V and J are TRBV7-9 and TRBJ2-6; no definite D call. CDR3 size: 15 residues. CDR1 SEHNR and CDR2 FQNEAQ come from the germline V gene (reference sequence). Trimming pared 1 base from V and 2 bases from J, leaving 6 bases between. Here the CDR3 reads CASSLGAPGANVLTF. CDR3 nucleotides: TGTGCCAGCAGCTTAGGCGCTCCTGGGGCCAACGTCCTGACTTTC.

The chain carries TRBV11-2 and TRBJ1-6; unclear D gene. Germline loops: CDR1 SGHAT, CDR2 FQNNGV. Trimming took 2 bases from V and 6 from J, leaving 8 bases between them. The CDR3 is made up of 14 amino acids. CDR3 sequence: CASSLQPFNSPLHF. CDR3 DNA sequence: TGTGCCAGCAGCTTACAGCCCTTTAATTCACCCCTCCACTTT. Full variable domain (remainder filled in from reference TRBV11-2 and TRBJ1-6): EAGVAQSPRYKIIEKRQSVAFWCNPISGHATLYWYQQILGQGPKLLIQFQNNGVVDDSQLPKDRFSAERLKGVDSTLKIQPAKLEDSAVYLCASSLQPFNSPLHFGNGTRLTVT.

The CDR3 region has the DNA TGTGCCAGCAGTTTAAGAGAGGGAAACACCATATATTTT. Amino acid sequence: CASSLREGNTIYF. The chain is built from TRBV27 and TRBJ1-3; D remains ambiguous. There are 13 residues in the CDR3. The V gene lost 2 bases and the J gene lost 4 bases, with 6 bases spanning the gap. The germline gives CDR1 MNHEY, CDR2 SMNVEV (reference sequence).

This chain connects TRBV6-6 to TRBJ2-3; possible D gene TRBD2, 5 bases. The V end was cut by 6 bases, the J end by 0 bases, with 10 bases between. CDR1 and CDR2 (germline): MNHNY, SVGAGI (reference sequence). The CDR3 consists of 14 residues. CDR3 bases: TGTGCCAGCAGGGCGGGCCACAGCACAGATACGCAGTATTTT. This sequence encodes CASRAGHSTDTQYF.

The V and J genes are TRBV19 and TRBJ1-6; D gene uncertain. V was cut by 6 bases and J by 9 bases, with 12 bases left in between. The length of the CDR3 is 13 residues. Looked up from germline, CDR1 is LNHDA and CDR2 is SQIVND (reference sequence). The CDR3 region has the DNA TGTGCCAGTAGATCATCTACGGGTTCACCCCTCCACTTT. It encodes CASRSSTGSPLHF.

V and J are TRBV27 and TRBJ2-1; 13 positions match TRBD2. The V gene end was trimmed by 5 bases and the J gene end by 2 bases; junction bases not matched to a gene: 6. CDR3 length: 17 residues. Germline V gene data show CDR1 as MNHEY and CDR2 as SMNVEV (reference sequence). In nucleotides, the CDR3 is TGTGCCAGCAGTACGGGACTAGCGGGGTCCACCTACAATGAGCAGTTCTTC. Translation gives CASSTGLAGSTYNEQFF.

The genes are TRBV13 and TRBJ2-3, with D perhaps TRBD2 (5 bases). The CDR3 has 16 residues. Trimming removed 1 base from V and 0 bases from J, with 11 bases in between. Looked up from germline, CDR1 is PRHDT and CDR2 is FYEKMQ (reference sequence). As DNA, the CDR3 is TGTGCCAGCAGCTTAGAGCCGGGAACTAGCACAGATACGCAGTATTTT. It is translated as CASSLEPGTSTDTQYF.

This clone was found a few times. This chain uses TRBV7-9 with TRBJ2-7; weak D call: TRBD2 (7 bases). The CDR3 has 13 residues. Per germline, CDR1 SEHNR and CDR2 FQNEAQ (reference sequence). V lost 4 bases and J 10 bases, leaving 17 bases between the germline ends. Here the CDR3 reads CASSYTGGPSQYF. The CDR3 DNA follows: TGTGCCAGCAGCTATACGGGGGGCCCGAGTCAGTACTTC.

The chain joins TRBV6-5 to TRBJ2-2; 7 nucleotides match TRBD2. CDR3 length: 14 residues. Germline CDR1 and CDR2: MNHEY and SVGAGI. Trimming removed 6 bases from V and 7 bases from J; junction bases left unmatched: 8. The DNA for the CDR3 is TGTGCCAGCAGCCCGGGACTATCCGACGGGGAGCTGTTTTTT. Translating it yields CASSPGLSDGELFF.